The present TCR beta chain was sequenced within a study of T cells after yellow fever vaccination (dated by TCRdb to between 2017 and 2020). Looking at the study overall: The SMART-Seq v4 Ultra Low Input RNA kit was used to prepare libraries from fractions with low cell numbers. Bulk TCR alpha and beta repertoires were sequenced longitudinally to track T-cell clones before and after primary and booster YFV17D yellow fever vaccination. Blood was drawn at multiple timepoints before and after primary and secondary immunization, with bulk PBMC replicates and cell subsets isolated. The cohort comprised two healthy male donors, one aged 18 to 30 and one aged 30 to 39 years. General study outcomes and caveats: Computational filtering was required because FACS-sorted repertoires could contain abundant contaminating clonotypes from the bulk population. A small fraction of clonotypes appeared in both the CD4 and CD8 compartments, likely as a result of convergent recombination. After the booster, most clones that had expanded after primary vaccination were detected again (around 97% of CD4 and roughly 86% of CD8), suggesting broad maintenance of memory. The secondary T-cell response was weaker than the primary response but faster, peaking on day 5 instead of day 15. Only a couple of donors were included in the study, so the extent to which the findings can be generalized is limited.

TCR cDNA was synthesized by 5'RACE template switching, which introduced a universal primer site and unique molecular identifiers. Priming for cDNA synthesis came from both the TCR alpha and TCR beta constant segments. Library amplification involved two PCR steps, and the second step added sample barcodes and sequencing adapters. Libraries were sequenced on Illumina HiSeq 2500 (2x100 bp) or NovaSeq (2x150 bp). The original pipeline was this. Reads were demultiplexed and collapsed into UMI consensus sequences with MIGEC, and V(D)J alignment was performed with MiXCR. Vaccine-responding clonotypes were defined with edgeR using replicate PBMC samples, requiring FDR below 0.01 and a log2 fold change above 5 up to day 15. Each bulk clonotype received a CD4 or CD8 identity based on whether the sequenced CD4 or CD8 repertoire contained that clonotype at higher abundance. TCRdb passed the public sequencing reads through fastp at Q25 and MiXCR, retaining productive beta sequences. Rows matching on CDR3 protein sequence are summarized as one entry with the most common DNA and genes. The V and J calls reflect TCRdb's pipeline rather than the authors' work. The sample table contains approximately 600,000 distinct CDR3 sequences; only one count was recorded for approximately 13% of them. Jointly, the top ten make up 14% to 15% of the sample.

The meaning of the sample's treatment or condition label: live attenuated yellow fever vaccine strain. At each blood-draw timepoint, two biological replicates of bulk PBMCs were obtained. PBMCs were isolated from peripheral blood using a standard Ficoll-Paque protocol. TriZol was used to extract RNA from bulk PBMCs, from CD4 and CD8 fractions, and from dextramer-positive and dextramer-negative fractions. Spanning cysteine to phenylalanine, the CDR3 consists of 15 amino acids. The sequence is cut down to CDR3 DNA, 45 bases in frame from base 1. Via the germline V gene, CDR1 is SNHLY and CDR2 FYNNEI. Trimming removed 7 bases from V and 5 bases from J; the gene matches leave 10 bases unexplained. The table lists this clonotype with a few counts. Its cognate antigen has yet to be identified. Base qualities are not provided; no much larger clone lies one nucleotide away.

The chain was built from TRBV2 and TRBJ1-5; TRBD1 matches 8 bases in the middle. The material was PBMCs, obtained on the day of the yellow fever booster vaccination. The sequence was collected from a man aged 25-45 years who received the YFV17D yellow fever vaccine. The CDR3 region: CASNSQGAVDQPQHF. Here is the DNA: TGTGCCAGCAATAGTCAGGGGGCGGTTGATCAGCCCCAGCATTTT.